The source of this T cell receptor (beta chain) is a study of T cell responses to AZD1222 COVID-19 vaccine. Findings and caveats of the study: Most donors were white British, females outnumbered males, and clonal diversity was possibly underestimated.

Note on this clone: Its antigen is not identified.

The data were produced by immunoSEQ multiplex PCR, yet TCRdb's version contains in-frame clones alone and is incomplete. The table records 150,000 to 160,000 clones, about 87% of them present only once. Sequenced here: peripheral blood, sampled 28 days after the second AZD1222 dose. The receptor was isolated from an adult who received the AZD1222 COVID-19 vaccine.

The chain's CDR3 is CASSLLQGLSYNSPLHF. The CDR3 bases are TGTGCCAGCAGTCTCCTACAGGGCCTAAGCTATAATTCACCCCTCCACTTT. The gene calls are TRBV28 and TRBJ1-6; tentatively, D is TRBD1 (6 bases). There are 17 residues in the CDR3. V was cut by 5 bases and J by 3 bases, with 17 bases left in between. Germline CDR1 MDHEN, CDR2 SYDVKM.